The clone carrying this TCR beta chain was observed a few times. The source of the sample is a study of somatic mutations in cytotoxic T cells in rheumatoid arthritis. The data were produced by immunoSEQ multiplex PCR, yet TCRdb's version contains in-frame clones alone and is incomplete. The repertoire includes fewer than 40,000 clones, 75% to 85% of them detected once, and approximately 8% sits in the top ten. Material for sequencing was CD8+ T cells sorted from blood. The TCR sequence derives from an adult with rheumatoid arthritis.

CDR3 DNA sequence: TGTGCCAGCAATTCAGGGCCGCAGGCCGAGCAGTACTTC. It yields the protein CASNSGPQAEQYF. The rearrangement uses TRBV6-6 and TRBJ2-7, with D possibly TRBD1 on 5 matching bases. The CDR3 sequence is 13 residues long. Trimming took 7 bases from V and 6 from J, leaving 16 bases between them. In germline, CDR1 is MNHNY, CDR2 SVGAGI (reference sequence).